Listed below are T cell receptor beta chains from one sample, sequenced in a study of vaccination and CD4 T cells after COVID-19. TCRdb ran MiXCR on the PCR reads and lists one entry per CDR3 protein. The sample lists fewer than 7,000 distinct CDR3 sequences, 48% occurring once. Antigens for these TCRs are unknown. Material: CD4+ T cells from blood, cultured in vitro. These receptors originate from a human donor who had recovered from COVID-19. Each CDR3 is given with its conserved first and last residue. Each record gives: V gene, D gene, clone size, J gene, CDR3 protein, CDR3 DNA. The D gene is left open where the match is weak. A clone size is listed for some rows: how often the clone was seen (once, few, many), or a class if it is expanded.

TRBV7-8	TRBD2	few	TRBJ2-2	CASSSKRGVPAGELFF	TGTGCCAGCAGCAGTAAGCGGGGGGTCCCGGCCGGGGAGCTGTTTTTT
TRBV2	.	large	TRBJ1-4	CASSWRIRGEKLFF	TGTGCCAGCAGTTGGAGGATAAGAGGCGAAAAACTGTTTTTT
TRBV7-2	TRBD2	.	TRBJ2-3	CASSRGTTSTDTQYF	TGTGCCAGCAGCCGAGGGACTACCAGCACAGATACGCAGTATTTT
TRBV5-4	TRBD1	.	TRBJ2-7	CASSAGTGGSYEQYF	TGTGCCAGCAGCGCCGGGACAGGGGGGAGCTACGAGCAGTACTTC
TRBV24-1	TRBD2	.	TRBJ2-3	CATSDLSSGSFPDTQYF	TGTGCCACCAGTGATTTGTCCAGCGGGAGTTTTCCAGATACGCAGTATTTT
TRBV7-9	.	.	TRBJ2-1	CASLADSYNEQFF	TGTGCCAGCTTGGCGGACTCCTACAATGAGCAGTTCTTC
TRBV6-5	.	.	TRBJ2-7	CASSYSWEREQYF	TGTGCCAGCAGTTACTCGTGGGAACGCGAGCAGTACTTC
TRBV5-4	.	.	TRBJ2-7	CASSYDSLSPYEQYF	TGTGCCAGCAGCTACGACAGCCTTTCCCCCTACGAGCAGTACTTC
TRBV5-1	.	.	TRBJ2-3	CASSLGGSLSSTDTQYF	TGCGCCAGCAGCTTGGGTGGGAGCCTCTCCAGCACAGATACGCAGTATTTT
TRBV27	TRBD1	.	TRBJ1-5	CASSYRGSQPQHF	TGTGCCAGCAGTTACAGGGGGAGTCAGCCCCAGCATTTT
TRBV20-1	TRBD2	.	TRBJ2-3	CSAPRAGSTDTQYF	TGCAGTGCCCCGCGAGCGGGGAGCACAGATACGCAGTATTTT
TRBV6-1	TRBD2	.	TRBJ2-3	CASSPLGGGRTDTQYF	TGTGCCAGCAGTCCTCTTGGGGGGGGACGCACAGATACGCAGTATTTT
TRBV2	.	.	TRBJ2-3	CASRGMDTQYF	TGTGCCAGCAGAGGGATGGATACGCAGTATTTT
TRBV15	TRBD1	.	TRBJ1-5	CATSTRTGGGQPQHF	TGTGCCACCAGCACCCGGACAGGGGGCGGACAGCCCCAGCATTTT
TRBV4-3	.	.	TRBJ2-3	CASSQEVAFTDTQYF	TGCGCCAGCAGCCAAGAAGTGGCTTTCACAGATACGCAGTATTTT
TRBV7-9	.	.	TRBJ1-1	CASSLEAGWDTEAFF	TGTGCCAGCAGCTTAGAGGCAGGGTGGGACACTGAAGCTTTCTTT
TRBV20-1	.	.	TRBJ2-3	CSARVRGGFGADTQYF	TGCAGTGCTAGAGTAAGGGGGGGTTTCGGAGCAGATACGCAGTATTTT
TRBV20-1	TRBD2	.	TRBJ2-1	CSASRGGEQFF	TGCAGTGCCTCGCGGGGGGGTGAGCAGTTCTTC
TRBV9	.	.	TRBJ2-2	CASSGQPNTGELFF	TGTGCCAGCAGCGGGCAGCCGAACACCGGGGAGCTGTTTTTT
TRBV11-1	.	.	TRBJ1-1	CASSQNRDEAFF	TGTGCCAGCAGCCAAAACAGGGATGAAGCTTTCTTT
TRBV20-1	.	.	TRBJ2-3	CSASWVGPTDTQYF	TGCAGTGCCTCCTGGGTTGGGCCCACAGATACGCAGTATTTT
TRBV6-1	.	few	TRBJ1-1	CASTKSGVGTEAFF	TGTGCCAGCACCAAAAGCGGGGTTGGCACTGAAGCTTTCTTT
TRBV19	.	medium-sized	TRBJ1-5	CASSIAPSQASMQPQHF	TGTGCCAGTAGTATAGCCCCTTCCCAGGCCTCGATGCAGCCCCAGCATTTT
TRBV6-5	TRBD1	.	TRBJ1-2	CANSYWDRGDGYTF	TGTGCCAACAGTTACTGGGACAGGGGAGATGGCTACACCTTC
TRBV7-2	.	.	TRBJ1-6	CASSLVPGLDSPLHF	TGTGCCAGCAGCTTAGTCCCAGGGTTGGATTCACCCCTCCACTTT
TRBV2	.	few	TRBJ1-2	CASSIQEGEGGYTF	TGTGCCAGCAGCATTCAGGAGGGGGAGGGTGGCTACACCTTC
TRBV29-1	.	.	TRBJ1-1	CSLVAQANTEAFF	TGCAGCCTCGTGGCACAGGCCAACACTGAAGCTTTCTTT
TRBV5-1	TRBD2	.	TRBJ2-1	CASSLGGTSGPMEQFF	TGCGCCAGCAGCTTGGGGGGGACTAGCGGTCCTATGGAGCAGTTCTTC
TRBV19	.	.	TRBJ1-6	CASAGSYNSPLHF	TGTGCCAGCGCCGGCTCCTATAATTCACCCCTCCACTTT
TRBV2	.	few	TRBJ1-2	CASSERWGNYGYTF	TGTGCCAGCAGTGAGCGCTGGGGAAACTATGGCTACACCTTC
TRBV20-1	.	once	TRBJ1-3	CSARAFPSPGNTIYF	TGCAGTGCTAGAGCCTTCCCGAGCCCTGGAAACACCATATATTTT
TRBV24-1	.	few	TRBJ2-5	CATSDPGRDLQETQYF	TGTGCCACCAGTGATCCGGGCCGGGACTTGCAAGAGACCCAGTACTTC
TRBV5-1	.	few	TRBJ2-5	CASSLAEGLTQYF	TGCGCCAGCAGCTTGGCCGAGGGACTCACCCAGTACTTC
TRBV7-9	TRBD1	.	TRBJ1-2	CASSLNRDRGYGYTF	TGTGCCAGCAGCCTGAATCGGGACAGGGGTTATGGCTACACCTTC
TRBV2	.	few	TRBJ1-2	CASRTTGFYGYTF	TGTGCCAGCAGGACGACAGGATTCTATGGCTACACCTTC
TRBV4-1	TRBD2	.	TRBJ2-7	CASSQETSGLTYEQYF	TGCGCCAGCAGCCAAGAGACTAGCGGGCTGACCTACGAGCAGTACTTC
TRBV6-2/TRBV6-3	TRBD1	.	TRBJ1-2	CASGPGQEDYGYTF	TGTGCCAGCGGCCCGGGACAGGAGGACTATGGCTACACCTTC